Listed here are 30 T cell receptor beta chains from one sample, sequenced in a study of blood T cells in healthy people across ages. With a J-beta primer mix and a sample-barcoded 5' primer, a second PCR ran 7 to 11 cycles. One entry per CDR3 protein results from TCRdb running MiXCR on the 5' RACE reads. The sample carries hundreds of thousands of distinct CDR3 sequences, 40% to 50% recorded once. The sample was blood. Source of these receptors: an elderly man in good health.

The CDR3 protein is CSARDLRQVDYGYTF. DNA of the CDR3: TGCAGTGCTAGAGATCTTCGACAGGTTGACTATGGCTACACCTTC. The chain joins TRBV20-1 to TRBJ1-2; D may be TRBD1 (6 bases). CDR3 size: 15 residues. The germline gives CDR1 DFQATT, CDR2 SNEGSKA (reference sequence). Trimming shortened V by 0 bases and J by 3 bases, and 14 bases separated the two germline ends.

V gene TRBV6-1 combines with J gene TRBJ1-2, with D uncertain. In germline, CDR1 is MNHNS, CDR2 SASEGT. V dropped 5 bases and J dropped 3 bases, with 13 bases sitting between them. This CDR3 is 14 amino acids long. The DNA of the CDR3 is TGTGCCAGCAGTAATCGGACGAGGGACTATGGCTACACCTTC. Translation gives CASSNRTRDYGYTF.

This clonotype was observed at least ten times. The V gene is TRBV7-2, the J gene TRBJ2-1; 9 bases align to TRBD2. This CDR3 contains 16 residues. Germline V CDR1 and CDR2: SGHTA, FQGNSA. V shed 4 bases and J 6 bases; nucleotides not matched to a gene: 10. The CDR3 nucleotides are TGTGCCAGCAGCTCCCAGGCGGGAGGGATTGCCAATGAGCAGTTCTTC. Its translation is CASSSQAGGIANEQFF. Full variable domain (missing parts from reference TRBV7-2 and TRBJ2-1): GAGVSQSPSNKVTEKGKDVELRCDPISGHTALYWYRQSLGQGLEFLIYFQGNSAPDKSGLPSDRFSAERTGGSVSTLTIQRTQQEDSAVYLCASSSQAGGIANEQFFGPGTRLTVL.

This sequence joins TRBV7-2 and TRBJ2-1, with 12 bases that match TRBD2. This CDR3 is built from 15 residues. The germline V gene encodes CDR1 SGHTA and CDR2 FQGNSA. After removal of 5 bases from V and 9 bases from J, the junction contained 8 bases not matched to a gene. The CDR3 sequence: CASSPRLAGDAEQFF. In nucleotides, the CDR3 is TGTGCCAGCAGCCCTCGACTAGCGGGAGATGCTGAGCAGTTCTTC.

The chain couples TRBV6-2 or TRBV6-3 to TRBJ2-1, with D possibly called TRBD1 or TRBD2 (5 bases each). This CDR3 region has 14 residues. Between the trimmed V and J ends, which lost 8 bases and 4 bases, there was a span of 15 bases. Germline V lookup: CDR1 MNHEY, CDR2 SVGEGT. This CDR3 is CASGGPSSYNEQFF. The CDR3 region has the DNA TGTGCCAGCGGGGGTCCTAGTTCTTACAATGAGCAGTTCTTC.

The chain uses TRBV20-1 and TRBJ2-3, with 10 bases aligning to TRBD2. This CDR3 region has 14 residues. Germline V gene data show CDR1 as DFQATT and CDR2 as SNEGSKA (reference sequence). The V segment lost 5 bases and the J segment 4 bases; nucleotides outside the gene matches: 6. The CDR3 is CSAGGTSVSDTQYF. The CDR3 bases are TGCAGTGCTGGAGGGACTAGCGTATCAGATACGCAGTATTTT.

This clonotype was counted only a few times. The chain uses TRBV15 and TRBJ2-7; 10 bases match TRBD1. J lost 7 bases, V lost 3 bases, and 9 bases had no gene match. The CDR3 covers 15 residues. CDR1 is LNHNV and CDR2 is YYDKDF in the germline V gene (reference sequence). The CDR3 protein is CATSSQDRGHQEQYF. For the CDR3, the DNA is TGTGCCACCAGCAGCCAAGACAGGGGGCATCAGGAGCAGTACTTC. Looking up the rest from reference TRBV15 and TRBJ2-7 gives the full variable domain: DAMVIQNPRYQVTQFGKPVTLSCSQTLNHNVMYWYQQKSSQAPKLLFHYYDKDFNNEADTPDNFQSRRPNTSFCFLDIRSPGLGDTAMYLCATSSQDRGHQEQYFGPGTRLTVT.

This clonotype was detected only a few times. The chain couples TRBV4-3 to TRBJ2-3; either TRBD1 or TRBD2 may fit D (5 bases each). Trimming stripped 1 base from V and 5 bases from J, with 19 bases between. The CDR3 is 17 residues long. Germline assignment: CDR1 LGHNA and CDR2 YSLEER. CDR3 loop: CASSQVRGGAEGDTQYF. In nucleotides, the CDR3 is TGCGCCAGCAGCCAAGTTCGCGGTGGGGCTGAGGGAGATACGCAGTATTTT.

A few counts support this clonotype. J is TRBJ1-5 and V is TRBV28; 7 positions agree with TRBD1. The germline CDR1 and CDR2 sequences are MDHEN and SYDVKM. The CDR3 runs 17 residues. V lost 6 bases to trimming and J lost 4 bases; unmatched junction nucleotides: 15. As DNA, the CDR3 is TGTGCCAGCAGATACCTACTCTCCGGGACAGCGAATCAGCCCCAGCATTTT. Its protein product is CASRYLLSGTANQPQHF. The whole variable domain, filled in from reference TRBV28 and TRBJ1-5, reads DVKVTQSSRYLVKRTGEKVFLECVQDMDHENMFWYRQDPGLGLRLIYFSYDVKMKEKGDIPEGYSVSREKKERFSLILESASTNQTSMYLCASRYLLSGTANQPQHFGDGTRLSIL.

This chain joins TRBV29-1 and TRBJ2-2, with D perhaps given as TRBD1 or TRBD2 (5 bases each). The CDR3 runs to 12 residues. V was pared by 7 bases and J by 7 bases, with 13 bases between. Germline V gene sequence: CDR1 SQVTM, CDR2 ANQGSEA. In nucleotides, the CDR3 is TGCAGCGCCGGGGCTAGGGACGGGGAGCTGTTTTTT. Translating it yields CSAGARDGELFF.

The chain has TRBV7-2 and TRBJ2-3, with 8 bases fitting TRBD2. There are 15 residues in the CDR3. The germline V gene encodes CDR1 SGHTA and CDR2 FQGNSA. With V trimmed by 5 bases and J by 2 bases, 6 bases remained unmatched. The CDR3 DNA reads TGTGCCAGCAGCACGGTTAGCGGGACCACAGATACGCAGTATTTT. Translating gives CASSTVSGTTDTQYF.

This clonotype was seen only a few times. V and J are TRBV12-3 or TRBV12-4 and TRBJ1-2; 10 positions agree with TRBD1. Unmatched junction bases numbered 9, after V lost 3 bases and J lost 8 bases. CDR3 length: 15 residues. CDR3 bases: TGTGCCAGCAGTTTCGGGACAGGGGCTGTAAGAGGCTACACCTTC. This encodes CASSFGTGAVRGYTF.

There are many counts of this clonotype. V usage is TRBV6-6 and J usage is TRBJ1-6; D possibly corresponds to TRBD1 (5 bases). The CDR3 extends over 15 amino acids. Looked up from germline, CDR1 is MNHNY and CDR2 is SVGAGI (reference sequence). V dropped 5 bases and J dropped 9 bases, with 17 bases sitting between them. CDR3 region: CASSPSTGMGSPLHF. For the CDR3, the DNA is TGTGCCAGCAGTCCATCCACAGGCATGGGTTCACCCCTCCACTTT.

This clonotype appeared once. The junction differs from germline at one of its ends, possibly a read error. The V and J genes are TRBV10-3 and TRBJ2-2, with TRBD2 identical over 14 bases. CDR3 length equals 15 residues. Germline assignment: CDR1 ENHRY and CDR2 SYGVKD. DNA for the CDR3: TGTGCCACCTTAGGACTAGCGGGAGGTACCGGGAAGCTGTTTTTT. The encoded protein is CATLGLAGGTGKLFF.

The chain joins TRBV20-1 to TRBJ2-7; 11 bases are shared with TRBD2. Germline assignment: CDR1 DFQATT and CDR2 SNEGSKA (reference sequence). The trim removed 8 bases at V and 2 bases at J, leaving 8 bases unmatched. This CDR3 has 14 residues. The CDR3 DNA is TGCAGTTCCCAGCCGACTAGCGGGGCCTACGAGCAGTACTTC. Protein sequence: CSSQPTSGAYEQYF.

The chain combines TRBV28 with TRBJ2-5, with D hard to call. The assigned J gene may be wrong: the sequence end matches TRBJ2-7 better. Germline CDR1 MDHEN, CDR2 SYDVKM. This CDR3 contains 12 residues. In DNA, the CDR3 is TGTGCCAGCAGCCGTCGCTATTCCGAGCAGTACTTC. Amino acids: CASSRRYSEQYF.

This rearrangement joins TRBV20-1 to TRBJ1-5; TRBD1 might be the D (6 bases). The CDR3 contains 18 residues. Trimming shortened V by 0 bases and J by 0 bases, and 18 bases separated the two germline ends. Germline-derived CDR1 and CDR2 are DFQATT and SNEGSKA (reference sequence). CDR3 protein: CSARDRTVYPNSNQPQHF. For the CDR3, the DNA is TGCAGTGCTAGAGATCGGACAGTGTACCCTAATAGCAATCAGCCCCAGCATTTT.

This clonotype was recorded a few times. The J gene is TRBJ2-7, the V gene TRBV7-2; TRBD2 aligns across 13 bases. Germline assignment: CDR1 SGHTA and CDR2 FQGNSA. The CDR3 extends over 17 amino acids. V was clipped by 3 bases and J by 4 bases; unmatched bases: 9. This CDR3 is CASSFGLAGVGGYEQYF. CDR3 bases: TGTGCCAGCAGCTTCGGACTAGCGGGGGTAGGAGGATACGAGCAGTACTTC.

The chain joins TRBV7-2 to TRBJ2-2, with D tentatively TRBD1 (5 bases). CDR3 length: 14 residues. Germline V gene sequence: CDR1 SGHTA, CDR2 FQGNSA. The ends were cut back, 7 bases at V and 4 bases at J, with 13 bases in the middle. CDR3 sequence reads: CASTLGVGTGELFF. The CDR3 nucleotides are TGTGCCAGCACCCTAGGGGTGGGCACCGGGGAGCTGTTTTTT.

Remarks on this clonotype: A read error may explain this, as a much larger clone is one base away. The genes are TRBV6-6 and TRBJ1-6; the D is unclear. The CDR3 spans 12 residues. The germline V gene has CDR1 MNHNY and CDR2 SVGAGI (reference sequence). For the CDR3, the DNA is TGTGCCGGCAGTTATGATTCCCCACCCCTCCACTTT. Its translation is CAGSYDSPPLHF.

The chain recombines TRBV24-1 with TRBJ2-3; 10 nucleotides agree with TRBD2. The CDR3 consists of 15 residues. J was trimmed by 4 bases and V by 3 bases; bases with no gene match: 3. Per germline, CDR1 KGHDR and CDR2 SFDVKD. For the CDR3, the DNA is TGTGCCACCAGTGATAGCGGGAGGGCATCAGATACGCAGTATTTT. It encodes CATSDSGRASDTQYF.

This clonotype was seen repeatedly, ten times or more. This chain uses TRBV6-6 with TRBJ2-7; TRBD2 matches 8 bases. V was clipped by 6 bases and J by 1 base; unmatched bases: 8. There are 15 residues in the CDR3. CDR1 is MNHNY and CDR2 is SVGAGI in the germline V gene (reference sequence). The CDR3 DNA reads TGTGCCAGCAGCCGACTAGCGCGTCGGTCCTACGAGCAGTACTTC. It translates to CASSRLARRSYEQYF.

This clonotype was recorded a few times. The chain joins TRBV10-2 to TRBJ2-7; 12 bases map to TRBD2. V shed 4 bases, J shed 5 bases, and the junction held 6 bases outside the gene matches. Germline V gene lookup returns CDR1 WSHSY and CDR2 SAAADI. The CDR3 runs to 15 residues. DNA for the CDR3: TGCGCCAGCAGTGTGACTAGCGGGAGTCTCCACGAGCAGTACTTC. It encodes CASSVTSGSLHEQYF.

V is TRBV4-3 and J is TRBJ2-3, with TRBD2 matching over 9 bases. Trimming at V came to 4 bases and at J to 1 base, leaving 3 bases not matched to a gene. Germline CDR1 LGHNA, CDR2 YSLEER. The CDR3 is made up of 15 amino acids. The CDR3: CASSLRLAGTDTQYF. In DNA form, the CDR3 reads TGCGCCAGCAGCCTTCGACTAGCGGGCACAGATACGCAGTATTTT.

This clonotype was seen only a few times. The genes are TRBV7-2 and TRBJ2-3; 7 bases are a match to TRBD2. This CDR3 has 16 residues. Trimming took 3 bases from V and 2 from J; bases not matched to a gene: 8. Per germline, CDR1 SGHTA and CDR2 FQGNSA. CDR3 nucleotide sequence: TGTGCCAGCAGCTTGTTAGGAGCGGGGAACACAGATACGCAGTATTTT. Translation: CASSLLGAGNTDTQYF. Combining the CDR3 with reference TRBV7-2 and TRBJ2-3 gives the whole variable domain GAGVSQSPSNKVTEKGKDVELRCDPISGHTALYWYRQSLGQGLEFLIYFQGNSAPDKSGLPSDRFSAERTGGSVSTLTIQRTQQEDSAVYLCASSLLGAGNTDTQYFGPGTRLTVL.

The table lists this clonotype with a few counts. The chain has TRBV7-9 and TRBJ2-5; 12 bases map to TRBD1. Unmatched junction bases numbered 4, after V lost 1 base and J lost 4 bases. The CDR3 has 16 residues. CDR1 is SEHNR, CDR2 FQNEAQ, per germline (reference sequence). The CDR3 DNA sequence: TGTGCCAGCAGCTTAGGGGACAGGGGGCTCGGAGAGACCCAGTACTTC. It translates to CASSLGDRGLGETQYF. The full variable domain, in which reference TRBV7-9 and TRBJ2-5 provide the parts outside the CDR3, is DTGVSQNPRHKITKRGQNVTFRCDPISEHNRLYWYRQTLGQGPEFLTYFQNEAQLEKSRLLSDRFSAERPKGSFSTLEIQRTEQGDSAMYLCASSLGDRGLGETQYFGPGTRLLVL.

This chain uses TRBV7-3 with TRBJ2-2, with 13 bases lining up with TRBD2. CDR3 size: 16 residues. CDR1 and CDR2 from the germline V gene are SGHTA and FQGTGA. J lost 4 bases, V lost 3 bases, and 2 bases had no gene match. The CDR3 DNA is TGTGCCAGCAGCTTCCGGACTAGCGGGGGCACCGGGGAGCTGTTTTTT. Protein: CASSFRTSGGTGELFF.

The sample holds many counts of this clonotype. The V gene is TRBV6-5, the J gene TRBJ2-7; 11 bases map to TRBD2. The junction had 6 bases not matched to a gene; V was cut back by 6 bases and J by 2 bases. This CDR3 comprises 15 residues. The V gene's germline CDR1 is MNHEY and CDR2 SVGAGI. The CDR3 is CASSARSGRAYEQYF. CDR3 coding DNA: TGTGCCAGCAGCGCCCGTAGCGGGAGGGCCTACGAGCAGTACTTC.

The chain couples TRBV28 to TRBJ1-2, with D unclear. The germline V gene encodes CDR1 MDHEN and CDR2 SYDVKM. With 6 bases removed from V and 0 bases from J, the gap between germline ends came to 8 bases. The length of the CDR3 is 13 residues. CDR3 nucleotides: TGTGCCAGCAGCTCCCTCTCTAACTATGGCTACACCTTC. Translated: CASSSLSNYGYTF.

This clonotype was seen ten or more times. The rearrangement joins TRBV7-2 to TRBJ2-3; TRBD1 matches at 9 bases. The germline V gene has CDR1 SGHTA and CDR2 FQGNSA. The CDR3 covers 15 residues. V lost 5 bases, J lost 5 bases, and 8 bases stayed unmatched. Here the CDR3 DNA reads TGTGCCAGCAGCCCAACAGGGGGCCGGAGAGATACGCAGTATTTT. This encodes CASSPTGGRRDTQYF.